The 23 T cell receptor beta chains presented below share a single source sample, sequenced in a study of T cells after yellow fever vaccination. TCRdb used MiXCR to reprocess the 5' RACE reads, holding one entry per CDR3 protein. The sample carries more than 300,000 distinct CDR3 sequences, around 4.3% recorded once. The sample consisted of PBMCs, taken 15 days after the yellow fever booster vaccination. Receptor source: a man between 18 and 35 years old who received the YFV17D yellow fever vaccine.

The rearrangement uses TRBV7-2 and TRBJ1-4, with 7 nucleotides matching TRBD1. The V gene's germline CDR1 is SGHTA and CDR2 FQGNSA. V gave up 5 bases and J gave up 8 bases; unmatched junction bases: 8. The CDR3 runs to 14 residues. This CDR3 reads CASSIDRAGEKLFF. The DNA of the CDR3 is TGTGCCAGCAGCATAGACAGGGCGGGGGAAAAACTGTTTTTT.

This clonotype has a handful of counts. The chain has TRBV4-1 and TRBJ2-7, with TRBD2 as a possible D gene (6 bases). Trimming removed 1 base from V and 6 bases from J, with 16 bases in between. The V gene's germline CDR1 is MGHRA and CDR2 YSYEKL. The CDR3 runs 15 residues. The CDR3 region has the DNA TGCGCCAGCAGCCAAGTGGTAGCGGAGGGAGTCGAGCAGTACTTC. This sequence encodes CASSQVVAEGVEQYF.

This clonotype was seen a few times. The chain is built from TRBV4-1 and TRBJ2-7; D not certain. In germline, CDR1 is MGHRA, CDR2 YSYEKL. The V and J ends lost 3 bases and 5 bases respectively, with 20 bases between them. The CDR3 loop spans 16 amino acids. This CDR3 is CASSQADGLSADEQYF. For the CDR3, the DNA is TGCGCCAGCAGCCAGGCGGACGGTTTGAGTGCGGACGAGCAGTACTTC.

This clonotype was seen ten or more times. V is TRBV19 and J is TRBJ2-5; D unresolved. CDR3 size: 14 residues. V lost 4 bases to trimming and J lost 5 bases, with 14 bases between them. The germline gives CDR1 LNHDA, CDR2 SQIVND (reference sequence). CDR3 in DNA: TGTGCCAGTAGTACCCCGACCAATGCGGAGACCCAGTACTTC. This sequence encodes CASSTPTNAETQYF.

This clonotype has more than one count but fewer than ten. V gene TRBV5-1 combines with J gene TRBJ2-3; no firm D call. The germline V gene has CDR1 SGHRS and CDR2 YFSETQ. V lost 4 bases, J lost 2 bases, and 5 bases lay in between. The CDR3 totals 12 residues. The CDR3 region is CASSENTDTQYF. The CDR3 DNA sequence: TGCGCCAGCAGCGAAAACACAGATACGCAGTATTTT.

This clonotype appeared many times. V is TRBV4-3 and J is TRBJ1-2; tentative D call: TRBD1 (5 bases). Germline V lookup: CDR1 LGHNA, CDR2 YSLEER. The CDR3 extends over 14 amino acids. Trimming left V 3 bases short and J 4 bases short, with 12 bases between. The CDR3 coding sequence is TGCGCCAGCAGCCATTTACAGGAGGGCTATGGCTACACCTTC. Protein product: CASSHLQEGYGYTF.

This clonotype was found a few times. The gene calls are TRBV7-2 and TRBJ1-5, with unresolved D. The CDR3 is 13 residues long. Germline CDR1 and CDR2: SGHTA and FQGNSA. With 5 bases removed from V and 6 bases from J, the gap between germline ends came to 11 bases. This chain's CDR3 is CASSTQWGQPQHF. The CDR3 DNA sequence: TGTGCCAGCAGCACCCAATGGGGTCAGCCCCAGCATTTT.

With regard to this clonotype: The germline gene is not matched at one end of the junction; a read error may be the cause. This sequence joins TRBV15 and TRBJ1-2, with 7 positions matching TRBD1. This CDR3 is 12 amino acids long. CDR1 and CDR2 from the germline V gene are LNHNV and YYDKDF (reference sequence). As DNA, the CDR3 is TGTGCCACCAGTATGCGACAGGGCCCTCCGGCCTTC. This gives the protein CATSMRQGPPAF.

This clonotype was seen a handful of times. This chain links TRBV20-1 with TRBJ2-3, with 7 bases identical to TRBD1. The CDR3 extends over 13 amino acids. Germline V gives CDR1 DFQATT, CDR2 SNEGSKA (reference sequence). Trimming took 7 bases from V and 2 from J; bases not matched to a gene: 6. This CDR3 is CSVPDRNTDTQYF. CDR3 nucleotide sequence: TGCAGTGTCCCGGACAGGAACACAGATACGCAGTATTTT.

This clonotype was picked up many times. The chain has TRBV20-1 and TRBJ2-3; D gene unclear. The CDR3 consists of 13 residues. Deletions cut 0 bases from V and 4 bases from J, with 8 bases between. Germline V gene lookup returns CDR1 DFQATT and CDR2 SNEGSKA (reference sequence). The CDR3 DNA reads TGCAGTGCTAGAGAACGCATATCAGATACGCAGTATTTT. This codes for CSARERISDTQYF.

This clonotype was found many times. The chain joins TRBV7-9 to TRBJ2-5; TRBD2 aligns across 8 bases. The germline V gene has CDR1 SEHNR and CDR2 FQNEAQ (reference sequence). The CDR3 contains 13 residues. J lost 7 bases, V lost 4 bases, and 5 bases had no gene match. DNA of the CDR3: TGTGCCAGCAGCTCGGGACTAGAAGGGACCCAGTACTTC. Its translation: CASSSGLEGTQYF.

This clonotype was detected ten times or more. The gene calls are TRBV27 and TRBJ1-5, with a tentative D call TRBD1 (5 bases). V gave up 6 bases and J gave up 7 bases, with 16 bases separating them. CDR1 is MNHEY and CDR2 is SMNVEV in the germline V gene (reference sequence). This CDR3 is 14 amino acids long. The CDR3: CASSPPGGKQPQHF. The CDR3 nucleotides read TGTGCCAGCAGCCCCCCGGGGGGAAAACAGCCCCAGCATTTT.

This clonotype was counted only a few times. The chain couples TRBV7-9 to TRBJ1-2, with 9 bases that match TRBD1. The J segment lost 4 bases and the V segment lost 4 bases, leaving 10 bases of the junction unmatched. This CDR3 region has 16 residues. Looked up from germline, CDR1 is SEHNR and CDR2 is FQNEAQ (reference sequence). CDR3: CASSSPWTGAIYGYTF. CDR3 coding DNA: TGTGCCAGCAGCTCCCCGTGGACAGGGGCTATCTATGGCTACACCTTC.

This clonotype came up many times. The rearrangement links TRBV5-1 to TRBJ1-6, with D unresolved. Trimming left V 0 bases short and J 1 base short, with 17 bases between. The CDR3 has 19 residues. Per germline, CDR1 SGHRS and CDR2 YFSETQ. CDR3 DNA sequence: TGCGCCAGCAGCTTGGACCCAGCGGTTCAGGTGTCCTATAATTCACCCCTCCACTTT. It codes for CASSLDPAVQVSYNSPLHF.

This chain links TRBV4-1 with TRBJ2-3; a weak D match, TRBD2 (5 bases). V was trimmed by 4 bases and J by 1 base, leaving 12 bases between them. The CDR3 extends over 15 amino acids. In germline, CDR1 is MGHRA, CDR2 YSYEKL. CDR3 in DNA: TGCGCCAGCAGCCCCTTCCGGGGTGGCACAGATACGCAGTATTTT. Amino acid sequence: CASSPFRGGTDTQYF.

The gene calls are TRBV10-2 and TRBJ1-2, with D possibly TRBD1 on 5 matching bases. The CDR3 extends over 14 amino acids. Germline assignment: CDR1 WSHSY and CDR2 SAAADI. V shed 2 bases and J shed 2 bases, with 9 bases lying between them. DNA for the CDR3: TGCGCCAGCAGTGAGCAAGGGGAGAACTATGGCTACACCTTC. Protein product: CASSEQGENYGYTF.

A few counts support this clonotype. J is TRBJ1-1 and V is TRBV18; a possible D gene is TRBD1 (5 bases). Between the trimmed V and J ends, which lost 6 bases and 2 bases, there was a span of 16 bases. The CDR3 totals 15 residues. Germline V lookup: CDR1 KGHSH, CDR2 LQKENI. CDR3 sequence: CASSSIEGQNTEAFF. DNA of the CDR3: TGTGCCAGCTCCTCCATTGAGGGGCAAAACACTGAAGCTTTCTTT.

This clonotype was seen ten or more times. This rearrangement joins TRBV4-3 to TRBJ2-5; D is unclear. The V end lost 1 base, the J end lost 0 bases, and 15 bases lay between the germline ends. This CDR3 has 17 amino acids. Germline V gene sequence: CDR1 LGHNA, CDR2 YSLEER. CDR3 nucleotide sequence: TGCGCCAGCAGCCAAGTGGTCGGGTCAATTGACCAAGAGACCCAGTACTTC. Amino acid sequence: CASSQVVGSIDQETQYF.

V usage is TRBV28 and J usage is TRBJ2-2, with 8 positions matching TRBD1. The CDR3 is 15 amino acids. Germline lookup yields CDR1 MDHEN and CDR2 SYDVKM. With V trimmed by 7 bases and J by 1 base, 5 bases remained unmatched. CDR3 in amino acids: CASNTGTGNTGELFF. The CDR3 DNA follows: TGTGCCAGCAATACCGGGACAGGGAACACCGGGGAGCTGTTTTTT.

This clonotype has ten or more counts. This chain connects TRBV6-5 to TRBJ2-7; 8 bases agree with TRBD2. V lost 3 bases to trimming and J lost 2 bases; unmatched junction nucleotides: 6. Germline CDR1 and CDR2: MNHEY and SVGAGI. CDR3 length: 15 residues. The CDR3 here is CASSYRRGETYEQYV. As DNA, the CDR3 is TGTGCCAGCAGTTATCGGCGGGGGGAAACCTACGAGCAGTACGTC.

Many counts were recorded for this clonotype. V and J are TRBV10-3 and TRBJ1-2, with D perhaps TRBD1 (5 bases). The germline V gene encodes CDR1 ENHRY and CDR2 SYGVKD. This CDR3 contains 12 residues. Deletions cut 8 bases from V and 6 bases from J, with 13 bases between. The CDR3 loop is CAIFKQDNGYTF. CDR3 nucleotide sequence: TGTGCCATCTTTAAACAGGATAATGGCTACACCTTC.

The rearrangement uses TRBV6-6 and TRBJ1-5; D may be TRBD1 (6 bases). Between the trimmed V and J ends, which lost 6 bases and 0 bases, there was a span of 9 bases. The germline gives CDR1 MNHNY, CDR2 SVGAGI (reference sequence). The CDR3 has 14 residues. Here the CDR3 reads CASRGQYSNQPQHF. The CDR3 nucleotides read TGTGCCAGCAGAGGACAGTATAGCAATCAGCCCCAGCATTTT.

Ten or more counts support this clonotype. The chain employs TRBV5-1 and TRBJ1-1; possible D gene TRBD1, 5 bases. This CDR3 comprises 14 residues. Trimming pared 3 bases from V and 1 base from J, leaving 10 bases between. Germline CDR1 is SGHRS and CDR2 is YFSETQ. In nucleotides, the CDR3 is TGCGCCAGCAGCTCCCTGGGACCGAACACTGAAGCTTTCTTT. This codes for CASSSLGPNTEAFF.